These 30 T cell receptor beta chains were all obtained from the same sample, sequenced in a study of T cell responses to AZD1222 COVID-19 vaccine. The data were produced by immunoSEQ multiplex PCR, yet TCRdb's version contains in-frame clones alone and is incomplete. Here the sample spans 120,000 or so clones, around 81% being singletons. The sample in question was peripheral blood, obtained on day 0 of AZD1222 vaccination. The source of these receptors is an adult in good health.

The gene calls are TRBV9 and TRBJ2-1, with 8 nucleotides matching TRBD2. Germline CDR1 reads SGDLS; CDR2 reads YYNGEE. V shed 3 bases, J shed 6 bases, and the junction held 5 bases outside the gene matches. This CDR3 has 14 amino acids. Here the CDR3 reads CASSDTSGGNEQFF. CDR3 DNA sequence: TGTGCCAGCAGCGATACTAGCGGAGGCAATGAGCAGTTCTTC.

The genes are TRBV6-5 and TRBJ2-7; 8 nucleotides agree with TRBD1. With V trimmed by 6 bases and J by 5 bases, 3 bases remained unmatched. From germline, CDR1 is MNHEY and CDR2 SVGAGI. The length of the CDR3 is 12 residues. CDR3 DNA: TGTGCCAGCAGCAGGGGGCGCGACGAGCAGTACTTC. This encodes CASSRGRDEQYF.

This clone occurred many times. The chain carries TRBV7-8 and TRBJ2-2; 11 bases map to TRBD1. The CDR3 length is 16 residues. From germline, CDR1 is SGHVS and CDR2 FQNEAQ. Trimming took 5 bases from V and 4 from J; bases not matched to a gene: 6. The CDR3: CASSPRDRGGTGELFF. CDR3 sequence (DNA): TGTGCCAGCAGCCCTCGGGACAGGGGGGGCACCGGGGAGCTGTTTTTT.

The chain couples TRBV5-4 to TRBJ1-2; 9 nucleotides line up with TRBD1. In germline, CDR1 is SGHNT, CDR2 YYREEE (reference sequence). This CDR3 spans 15 amino acids. V was pared by 2 bases and J by 1 base, with 3 bases of the junction left unmatched. The CDR3 reads CASSFGTGLNYGYTF. The CDR3 nucleotides read TGTGCCAGCAGCTTCGGGACAGGGCTTAACTATGGCTACACCTTC.

This clone was seen many times. The chain employs TRBV4-3 and TRBJ1-1; D uncertain. Deletions cut 0 bases from V and 4 bases from J, with 15 bases between. This CDR3 comprises 16 residues. Germline V lookup: CDR1 LGHNA, CDR2 YSLEER. Here the CDR3 DNA reads TGCGCCAGCAGCCAAGATTATTGGCGGCCGGGCACTGAAGCTTTCTTT. Protein: CASSQDYWRPGTEAFF.

This clone has more than one count but fewer than ten. This rearrangement joins TRBV19 to TRBJ1-2, with a weak D call TRBD1 (6 bases). Germline loops: CDR1 LNHDA, CDR2 SQIVND (reference sequence). The V gene lost 5 bases and the J gene lost 9 bases, with 13 bases spanning the gap. The length of the CDR3 is 12 residues. The CDR3, as DNA: TGTGCCAGTAGTGGTGGACAGTATAGCTACACCTTC. Its translation: CASSGGQYSYTF.

V is TRBV7-2 and J is TRBJ2-5; 9 bases align to TRBD2. V lost 1 base and J lost 3; bases outside the gene matches: 3. The CDR3 extends over 15 amino acids. CDR1 is SGHTA, CDR2 FQGNSA, per germline. The CDR3 DNA reads as TGTGCCAGCAGCTTAGGGCGGGGGGGCAAAGAGACCCAGTACTTC. Its protein product is CASSLGRGGKETQYF.

V gene TRBV13 combines with J gene TRBJ2-2, with no clear D. The germline V gene encodes CDR1 PRHDT and CDR2 FYEKMQ (reference sequence). The CDR3 extends over 13 amino acids. V was pared by 6 bases and J by 0 bases, with 5 bases between. The CDR3 region is CASRITNTGELFF. The CDR3 DNA reads as TGTGCCAGCAGAATTACGAACACCGGGGAGCTGTTTTTT.

This CDR3 reads CASSLYRAPTLADTQYF. Here the CDR3 DNA reads TGTGCCAGCAGTTTATACCGGGCCCCAACCCTCGCAGATACGCAGTATTTT. This sequence joins TRBV27 and TRBJ2-3, with D uncertain. The CDR3 runs 17 residues. Germline V gives CDR1 MNHEY, CDR2 SMNVEV (reference sequence). The V end lost 1 base, the J end lost 4 bases, and 18 bases lay between the germline ends.

This rearrangement joins TRBV5-8 to TRBJ1-5; unclear D gene. Trimming pared 5 bases from V and 2 bases from J, leaving 8 bases between. CDR3 length equals 13 residues. CDR1 is SGHTS, CDR2 YDEGEE, per germline. The CDR3 nucleotides read TGTGCCAGCAGGCCCAAGGGCAATCAGCCCCAGCATTTT. Protein: CASRPKGNQPQHF.

This clone was seen a few times. This chain uses TRBV3-1 (or the pseudogene TRBV3-2) with TRBJ1-3; D ambiguous. The CDR3 covers 10 residues. V lost 11 bases and J lost 4, with 6 bases in between. CDR1 LGHDT and CDR2 YNNKEL come from the germline V gene (reference sequence). Here the CDR3 DNA reads TGTGCCCCCAGAGGAAACACCATATATTTT. Amino acid sequence: CAPRGNTIYF.

The V and J genes are TRBV28 and TRBJ2-1, with D uncertain. V was pared by 8 bases and J by 8 bases, with 10 bases between. The length of the CDR3 is 11 residues. The germline CDR1 and CDR2 sequences are MDHEN and SYDVKM. This CDR3 reads CASASLHEQFF. The CDR3 DNA follows: TGTGCCAGCGCTAGTTTGCATGAGCAGTTCTTC.

The rearrangement joins TRBV7-2 to TRBJ2-7; D possibly corresponds to TRBD2 (7 bases). CDR3 length equals 14 residues. CDR1 and CDR2 (germline): SGHTA, FQGNSA. V shed 1 base and J shed 6 bases, with 13 bases lying between them. This chain's CDR3 is CASSLGGASGEQYF. The CDR3 DNA reads TGTGCCAGCAGCTTAGGGGGGGCTAGCGGCGAGCAGTACTTC. Supplemented by reference TRBV7-2 and TRBJ2-7, the full variable domain reads GAGVSQSPSNKVTEKGKDVELRCDPISGHTALYWYRQSLGQGLEFLIYFQGNSAPDKSGLPSDRFSAERTGGSVSTLTIQRTQQEDSAVYLCASSLGGASGEQYFGPGTRLTVT.

As to this clone: Other DNA sequences within the sample encode an identical CDR3. The chain employs TRBV19 and TRBJ2-3; D ambiguous. CDR3 length: 13 amino acids. V was pared by 3 bases and J by 3 bases, with 7 bases between. CDR1 is LNHDA, CDR2 SQIVND, per germline (reference sequence). CDR3 sequence (DNA): TGTGCCAGTAGTATCGGGCAGACAGATACGCAGTATTTT. Amino acid sequence: CASSIGQTDTQYF.

This clone was seen more than once but under ten times. The chain has TRBV11-2 and TRBJ2-3; 12 bases map to TRBD2. Germline V gene sequence: CDR1 SGHAT, CDR2 FQNNGV. The CDR3 extends over 18 amino acids. Losses at the gene ends were 4 bases for V and 8 bases for J; bases not matched to a gene: 16. CDR3 residues: CASSSPGLAGRQRGTQYF. The DNA for the CDR3 is TGTGCCAGCAGCTCCCCCGGACTAGCGGGGAGGCAACGAGGTACGCAGTATTTT. Full variable domain (rest looked up from reference TRBV11-2 and TRBJ2-3): EAGVAQSPRYKIIEKRQSVAFWCNPISGHATLYWYQQILGQGPKLLIQFQNNGVVDDSQLPKDRFSAERLKGVDSTLKIQPAKLEDSAVYLCASSSPGLAGRQRGTQYFGPGTRLTVL.

This chain joins TRBV28 and TRBJ1-5; D is undetermined. Germline V gives CDR1 MDHEN, CDR2 SYDVKM. Trimming shortened V by 6 bases and J by 3 bases, and 21 bases separated the two germline ends. The CDR3 covers 17 residues. The CDR3 DNA reads as TGTGCCAGCAGCCACCACCCCCACAGTGCCTCCAATCAGCCCCAGCATTTT. This codes for CASSHHPHSASNQPQHF.

The rearrangement uses TRBV19 and TRBJ1-5; D is undetermined. This CDR3 is 12 amino acids long. CDR1 and CDR2 (germline): LNHDA, SQIVND (reference sequence). The V end was cut by 11 bases, the J end by 1 base, with 9 bases between. The CDR3 DNA reads TGTGCCGCTTCGCGGAGCAATCAGCCCCAGCATTTT. Encoded protein: CAASRSNQPQHF.

This clone has more than one count but fewer than ten. The rearrangement uses TRBV4-3 and TRBJ2-3, with D perhaps matching TRBD2 (5 bases). The V end lost 5 bases, the J end lost 2 bases, and 11 bases lay between the germline ends. The CDR3 runs to 14 residues. Germline CDR1 and CDR2: LGHNA and YSLEER. The CDR3 sequence: CASSAGIITDTQYF. The CDR3 DNA reads as TGCGCCAGCAGCGCCGGGATCATCACAGATACGCAGTATTTT.

V is TRBV18 and J is TRBJ1-5; a possible D gene is TRBD1 (5 bases). CDR1 KGHSH and CDR2 LQKENI come from the germline V gene. The V and J ends lost 2 bases and 6 bases respectively, with 11 bases between them. CDR3 length: 14 residues. The CDR3 loop reads CASSPVRGVQPQHF. CDR3 nucleotide sequence: TGTGCCAGCTCACCAGTACGGGGCGTTCAGCCCCAGCATTTT.

In DNA, the CDR3 is TGTGCCAGCAGCTTATCACCCGGGGGCGACTATGGCTACACCTTC. Its translation is CASSLSPGGDYGYTF. The rearrangement uses TRBV13 and TRBJ1-2; possible D gene TRBD1, 6 bases. The germline CDR1 and CDR2 sequences are PRHDT and FYEKMQ (reference sequence). Deletions cut 2 bases from V and 3 bases from J, with 13 bases between. The CDR3 has 15 amino acids. The full variable domain, with the rest looked up from reference TRBV13 and TRBJ1-2, is AAGVIQSPRHLIKEKRETATLKCYPIPRHDTVYWYQQGPGQDPQFLISFYEKMQSDKGSIPDRFSAQQFSDYHSELNMSSLELGDSALYFCASSLSPGGDYGYTFGSGTRLTVV.

The rearrangement uses TRBV7-7 and TRBJ1-4; D may be TRBD1 (5 bases). The germline V gene has CDR1 SSHAT and CDR2 FNYEAQ (reference sequence). CDR3 length equals 14 residues. V was cut by 0 bases and J by 5 bases, with 7 bases left in between. CDR3 in amino acids: CASSLAGQNEKLFF. CDR3 DNA: TGTGCCAGCAGCTTAGCGGGGCAGAATGAAAAACTGTTTTTT.

This chain connects TRBV10-3 to TRBJ1-1, with a tentative D call TRBD1 (6 bases). CDR1 is ENHRY, CDR2 SYGVKD, per germline. Deletions cut 6 bases from V and 2 bases from J, with 16 bases between. This CDR3 spans 15 amino acids. The CDR3 region is CAIRAAGASNTEAFF. Written as DNA, the CDR3 is TGTGCCATCAGAGCAGCAGGGGCCTCTAACACTGAAGCTTTCTTT.

The chain has TRBV2 and TRBJ1-1, with 7 bases matching TRBD1. V lost 6 bases and J lost 2; bases outside the gene matches: 9. This CDR3 region has 15 residues. The germline CDR1 and CDR2 sequences are SNHLY and FYNNEI. In DNA form, the CDR3 reads TGTGCCAGCAGGGGAATAGGGGGCTCCAACACTGAAGCTTTCTTT. As protein: CASRGIGGSNTEAFF.

The chain employs TRBV28 and TRBJ1-2, with 9 bases lining up with TRBD1. Trimming took 6 bases from V and 5 from J; bases not matched to a gene: 7. The CDR3 is 14 amino acids. CDR1 is MDHEN and CDR2 is SYDVKM in the germline V gene. The CDR3 sequence: CASRIQGARYGYTF. For the CDR3, the DNA is TGTGCCAGCAGAATACAGGGGGCAAGGTATGGCTACACCTTC.

The rearrangement joins TRBV6-5 to TRBJ1-6; D perhaps matches TRBD1 (6 bases). The germline V gene encodes CDR1 MNHEY and CDR2 SVGAGI. Trimming left V 6 bases short and J 1 base short, with 10 bases between. The CDR3 consists of 15 residues. CDR3 loop: CASRWTVSYNSPLHF. DNA of the CDR3: TGTGCCAGCAGATGGACAGTTTCCTATAATTCACCCCTCCACTTT.

There are a few counts of this clone. This chain connects TRBV28 to TRBJ1-6; no clear D. The V and J ends lost 5 bases and 9 bases respectively, with 17 bases between them. CDR1 MDHEN and CDR2 SYDVKM come from the germline V gene. The CDR3 length is 15 residues. The CDR3 here is CASSTPQVLASPLHF. In DNA, the CDR3 is TGTGCCAGCAGTACCCCCCAGGTGCTCGCTTCACCCCTCCACTTT. Full variable domain (rest looked up from reference TRBV28 and TRBJ1-6): DVKVTQSSRYLVKRTGEKVFLECVQDMDHENMFWYRQDPGLGLRLIYFSYDVKMKEKGDIPEGYSVSREKKERFSLILESASTNQTSMYLCASSTPQVLASPLHFGNGTRLTVT.

V usage is TRBV7-9 and J usage is TRBJ2-7, with no clear D. The germline V gene encodes CDR1 SEHNR and CDR2 FQNEAQ (reference sequence). CDR3 size: 14 residues. V lost 1 base to trimming and J lost 4 bases, with 11 bases between them. The CDR3 loop is CASSLGVALYEQYF. The CDR3 DNA reads TGTGCCAGCAGCTTAGGCGTGGCGTTGTACGAGCAGTACTTC.

CDR3 sequence: CASSTGQGPYEQYF. Written as DNA, the CDR3 is TGCGCCAGCAGCACCGGACAGGGCCCCTACGAGCAGTACTTC. This chain connects TRBV5-1 to TRBJ2-7; 8 bases are a match to TRBD1. The germline V gene encodes CDR1 SGHRS and CDR2 YFSETQ. The CDR3 totals 14 residues. Trimming cost V 4 bases and J 2 bases; bases outside gene matches: 5.

This chain connects TRBV3-1 (or the pseudogene TRBV3-2) to TRBJ2-7; 7 nucleotides line up with TRBD1. The CDR3 is 14 residues long. Germline CDR1 LGHDT, CDR2 YNNKEL (reference sequence). V shed 6 bases, J shed 3 bases, and the junction held 8 bases outside the gene matches. The CDR3 reads CASSPLTGDYEQYF. The CDR3 DNA sequence: TGTGCCAGCAGTCCTTTAACAGGGGACTACGAGCAGTACTTC.

The rearrangement joins TRBV28 to TRBJ1-2; D uncertain. This CDR3 region has 13 residues. V lost 6 bases to trimming and J lost 4 bases, with 12 bases between them. CDR1 and CDR2 (germline): MDHEN, SYDVKM. In DNA, the CDR3 is TGTGCCAGCAGGACCGGCCCACGCTATGGCTACACCTTC. Its translation: CASRTGPRYGYTF.